These 2 T cell receptor beta chains came from one sample sequenced in a study of breast tumors, draining lymph nodes, adjacent tissues. TCRdb re-called the multiplex PCR reads with MiXCR, one entry per CDR3 protein. The sample shows fewer than 300,000 distinct CDR3 sequences, less than 40% of them seen only once. Breast cancer patients provided tissue from their axillary draining lymph nodes. Sequencing was performed on axillary lymph node tissue. Receptors originate from a female donor with breast cancer. Some clones in this sample may be carry-over from other donors' samples.

This clonotype showed up many times. V and J are TRBV7-9 and TRBJ2-5; possibly TRBD1 for D (5 bases). Per the germline V gene, CDR1 is SEHNR and CDR2 is FQNEAQ (reference sequence). The ends were cut back, 5 bases at V and 5 bases at J, with 15 bases in the middle. The CDR3 extends over 14 amino acids. CDR3 loop: CASSPPGNGETQYF. In nucleotides, the CDR3 is TGTGCCAGCAGCCCACCAGGGAATGGCGAGACCCAGTACTTC.

This clonotype was detected ten times or more. The rearrangement joins TRBV12-5 to TRBJ2-5; D may be TRBD2 (6 bases). The germline gives CDR1 LGHNT, CDR2 FRNRAP. The CDR3 is 15 amino acids. V was cut by 2 bases and J by 9 bases, with 19 bases left in between. CDR3 sequence: CASGLQEAGLRAQYF. Written as DNA, the CDR3 is TGTGCTAGTGGTTTGCAGGAAGCGGGCCTTAGGGCCCAGTACTTC. Full variable domain (missing parts from reference TRBV12-5 and TRBJ2-5): DARVTQTPRHKVTEMGQEVTMRCQPILGHNTVFWYRQTMMQGLELLAYFRNRAPLDDSGMPKDRFSAEMPDATLATLKIQPSEPRDSAVYFCASGLQEAGLRAQYFGPGTRLLVL.